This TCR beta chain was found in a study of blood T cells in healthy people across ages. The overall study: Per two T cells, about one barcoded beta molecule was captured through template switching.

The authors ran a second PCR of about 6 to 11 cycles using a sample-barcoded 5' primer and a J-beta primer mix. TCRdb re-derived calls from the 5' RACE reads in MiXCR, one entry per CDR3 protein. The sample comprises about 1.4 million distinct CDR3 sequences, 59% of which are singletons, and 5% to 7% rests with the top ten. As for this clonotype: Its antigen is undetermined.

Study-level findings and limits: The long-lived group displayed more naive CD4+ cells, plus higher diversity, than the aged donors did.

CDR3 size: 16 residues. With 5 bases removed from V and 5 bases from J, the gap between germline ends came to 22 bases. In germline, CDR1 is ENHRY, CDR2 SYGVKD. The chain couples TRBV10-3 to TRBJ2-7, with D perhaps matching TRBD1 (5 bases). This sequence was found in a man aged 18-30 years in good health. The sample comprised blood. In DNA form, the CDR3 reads TGTGCCATCAGTCAAAGGACACTTCATGATCTCCACGAGCAGTACTTC. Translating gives CAISQRTLHDLHEQYF.